The entry below describes one T cell receptor (beta chain). The data were obtained in a study of blood T cell repertoires in COVID-19. In the study overall: Donors in the United States, Italy and Spain gave samples during acute or convalescent COVID-19.

Participants were aged 18 to 89 years from 20 to 30 US areas. Under the authors' procedure: Using reference gene primer amplification, nucleated cell counts were estimated. Sequencing was performed with immunoSEQ multiplex PCR; in TCRdb, only in-frame clones are kept and a portion is missing. V and J calls and clone size are those listed in that table; D and trimming were worked out from the DNA. The sample shows around 54,000 clones, about 78% of them seen only once. Material for sequencing was PBMCs or T cells enriched from blood (not recorded which). This TCR was sampled from a woman between 50 and 59 years old with acute COVID-19.

The CDR3 DNA reads as TGTGCCAGCAGTAAACAGGGGGCCCCGGGCAATGAGCAGTTCTTC. Its translation: CASSKQGAPGNEQFF. The chain couples TRBV6-4 to TRBJ2-1; 9 bases are shared with TRBD1. The CDR3 totals 15 residues. J lost 6 bases, V lost 5 bases, and 8 bases had no gene match. Per the germline V gene, CDR1 is MRHNA and CDR2 is SNTAGT.